The text below deals with one T cell receptor beta chain. As yet, its antigen is unknown. The sample is drawn from a study of T cell repertoires in cytomegalovirus infection. Study in general: Alongside well-studied HLA-B-restricted CMV epitopes, recently identified HLA-C-restricted CMV epitopes were also used. Both CMV infection and a matching HLA type were indicated by public TCR beta signatures. Points from the study as a whole: The ex vivo response was dominated by HLA-C-restricted CMV-specific TCR beta clonotypes.

CDR1 LGHNA and CDR2 YNFKEQ come from the germline V gene. The germline V and J ends were trimmed by 2 bases and 7 bases, with 6 bases remaining between them. The CDR3 totals 12 residues. In TCRdb, the reads were re-called with MiXCR into one record per CDR3 protein. Among 200,000 to 250,000 distinct CDR3 sequences listed, about 38% were seen once. This sequence joins TRBV4-2 and TRBJ2-1; D is uncertain. This receptor was taken from a human donor in good health (CMV status not recorded). Some clones in this sample may be carry-over from other donors' samples. The sample in question was CD8+ T cells from cultured PBMCs, obtained from culture after CMV antigen stimulation. The CDR3 DNA is TGTGCCAGCAGCCAACGGATTAATGAGCAGTTCTTC. It is translated as CASSQRINEQFF.